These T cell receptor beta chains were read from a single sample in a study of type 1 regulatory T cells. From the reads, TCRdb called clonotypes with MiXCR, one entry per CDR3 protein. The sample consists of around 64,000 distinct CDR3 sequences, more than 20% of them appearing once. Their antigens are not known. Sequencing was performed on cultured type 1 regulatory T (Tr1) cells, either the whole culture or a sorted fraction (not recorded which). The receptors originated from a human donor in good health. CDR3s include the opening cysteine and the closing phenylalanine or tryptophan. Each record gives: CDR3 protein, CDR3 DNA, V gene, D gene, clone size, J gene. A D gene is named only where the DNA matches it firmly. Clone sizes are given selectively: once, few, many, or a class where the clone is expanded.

CDR3: CTGTSGTQSYNEQFF
DNA: TGCACCGGGACTAGCGGAACTCAATCCTACAATGAGCAGTTCTTC
V: TRBV20-1
D: TRBD2
size: NA
J: TRBJ2-1

CDR3: CASSPQGKGPQHF
DNA: TGTGCCAGCAGTCCACAGGGAAAGGGGCCCCAGCATTTT
V: TRBV12-3/TRBV12-4
D: NA
size: NA
J: TRBJ1-5

CDR3: CASAPPTSGNEQYF
DNA: TGTGCCAGTGCCCCCCCGACTAGCGGGAACGAGCAGTACTTC
V: TRBV19
D: TRBD2
size: few
J: TRBJ2-7

CDR3: CATKEDRYEQYF
DNA: TGTGCCACTAAGGAGGACCGGTACGAGCAGTACTTC
V: TRBV10-3
D: NA
size: few
J: TRBJ2-7

CDR3: CASSPGNWRAVWEQFF
DNA: TGTGCCAGCAGCCCTGGAAATTGGCGGGCGGTCTGGGAGCAGTTCTTC
V: TRBV21-1
D: NA
size: few
J: TRBJ2-1

CDR3: CSALGLAIYNEQFF
DNA: TGCAGTGCCCTCGGACTAGCGATATACAATGAGCAGTTCTTC
V: TRBV20-1
D: TRBD2
size: few
J: TRBJ2-1

CDR3: CASSRRTGDGGELVF
DNA: TGCGCCAGCAGCCGGAGGACAGGGGACGGCGGGGAGCTGGTTTTT
V: TRBV5-1
D: TRBD1
size: few
J: TRBJ2-2

CDR3: CAWSDWVPPFYGYTF
DNA: TGTGCCTGGAGTGATTGGGTCCCGCCTTTCTATGGCTACACCTTC
V: TRBV30
D: NA
size: few
J: TRBJ1-2

CDR3: CASSLSPGNEQFF
DNA: TGTGCCAGCAGTTTGAGTCCTGGCAATGAGCAGTTCTTC
V: TRBV7-8
D: NA
size: many
J: TRBJ2-1

CDR3: CASSGAGPYEQYF
DNA: TGTGCCAGCAGCGGGGCGGGCCCCTACGAGCAGTACTTC
V: TRBV6-1
D: NA
size: NA
J: TRBJ2-7

CDR3: CSARDFGREGIGELFF
DNA: TGCAGTGCTAGAGATTTTGGCCGGGAGGGAATCGGGGAGCTGTTTTTT
V: TRBV20-1
D: TRBD2
size: NA
J: TRBJ2-2

CDR3: CASTMDRVGTGELFF
DNA: TGTGCCAGCACCATGGACAGGGTCGGCACCGGGGAGCTGTTTTTT
V: TRBV28
D: TRBD1
size: NA
J: TRBJ2-2

CDR3: CASSTRGEETQYF
DNA: TGCGCCAGCAGTACCCGGGGGGAAGAGACCCAGTACTTC
V: TRBV10-2
D: TRBD2
size: NA
J: TRBJ2-5

CDR3: CASRYRGLGQPQHF
DNA: TGTGCCAGCAGATACAGGGGGCTGGGACAGCCCCAGCATTTT
V: TRBV12-3/TRBV12-4
D: TRBD1
size: NA
J: TRBJ1-5

CDR3: CASSSGDGYTF
DNA: TGTGCCAGCAGCTCAGGGGATGGCTACACCTTC
V: TRBV12-3/TRBV12-4
D: NA
size: medium-sized
J: TRBJ1-2

CDR3: CSARGGTSGSDTQYF
DNA: TGCAGTGCTAGAGGCGGGACTAGCGGTTCAGATACGCAGTATTTT
V: TRBV20-1
D: TRBD2
size: NA
J: TRBJ2-3

CDR3: CASSGAEQETQYF
DNA: TGCGCCAGCAGCGGGGCAGAGCAAGAGACCCAGTACTTC
V: TRBV5-1
D: NA
size: few
J: TRBJ2-5

CDR3: CSARADRGLANTGELFF
DNA: TGCAGTGCCCGCGCGGACAGGGGACTAGCAAACACCGGGGAGCTGTTTTTT
V: TRBV20-1
D: NA
size: NA
J: TRBJ2-2

CDR3: CASSFLLHNSPLHF
DNA: TGCGCCAGCAGCTTTTTGTTGCATAATTCACCCCTCCACTTT
V: TRBV5-1
D: NA
size: NA
J: TRBJ1-6

CDR3: CASTNPWETQYF
DNA: TGTGCCAGCACCAACCCCTGGGAGACCCAGTACTTC
V: TRBV7-6
D: NA
size: NA
J: TRBJ2-5

CDR3: CSAGSLRDISTDTQYF
DNA: TGCAGTGCTGGCAGCCTCCGGGACATTTCCACAGATACGCAGTATTTT
V: TRBV20-1
D: NA
size: NA
J: TRBJ2-3

CDR3: CASSFDRGQQPQHF
DNA: TGTGCCAGCAGCTTCGACAGGGGGCAACAGCCCCAGCATTTT
V: TRBV5-5
D: TRBD1
size: NA
J: TRBJ1-5

CDR3: CASSLGVGGEGETQYF
DNA: TGTGCCAGCAGTTTGGGGGTTGGTGGGGAGGGAGAGACCCAGTACTTC
V: TRBV12-3/TRBV12-4
D: TRBD2
size: few
J: TRBJ2-5

CDR3: CSARGQLNSPLHF
DNA: TGCAGTGCCCGCGGACAGCTAAATTCACCCCTCCACTTT
V: TRBV20-1
D: NA
size: many
J: TRBJ1-6

CDR3: CAWSVGPGEQYF
DNA: TGTGCCTGGAGCGTTGGTCCGGGCGAGCAGTACTTC
V: TRBV30
D: NA
size: NA
J: TRBJ2-7

CDR3: CASGLGGFYNEQFF
DNA: TGTGCTAGTGGTTTGGGGGGTTTCTACAATGAGCAGTTCTTC
V: TRBV12-5
D: NA
size: few
J: TRBJ2-1

CDR3: CSVGLAGWNEQFF
DNA: TGCAGCGTTGGGCTAGCGGGGTGGAATGAGCAGTTCTTC
V: TRBV29-1
D: TRBD2
size: NA
J: TRBJ2-1

CDR3: CASSKGEKLFF
DNA: TGTGCCAGCAGCAAGGGTGAAAAACTGTTTTTT
V: TRBV7-2
D: NA
size: NA
J: TRBJ1-4

CDR3: CASSPGLDTQYF
DNA: TGTGCCAGCAGCCCAGGGTTAGATACGCAGTATTTT
V: TRBV7-2
D: NA
size: NA
J: TRBJ2-3

CDR3: CSVTSTFTDTQYF
DNA: TGCAGTGTCACATCGACCTTCACAGATACGCAGTATTTT
V: TRBV20-1
D: NA
size: NA
J: TRBJ2-3

CDR3: CATYTGTQHF
DNA: TGTGCCACTTATACCGGGACCCAGCATTTT
V: TRBV28
D: NA
size: NA
J: TRBJ1-5

CDR3: CASSSGVSLSTDTQYF
DNA: TGCGCCAGCAGCTCCGGGGTGTCCCTTAGCACAGATACGCAGTATTTT
V: TRBV5-1
D: NA
size: NA
J: TRBJ2-3

CDR3: CASSLLATGTDTQYF
DNA: TGTGCCAGCAGTTTACTGGCTACTGGCACAGATACGCAGTATTTT
V: TRBV27
D: NA
size: few
J: TRBJ2-3

CDR3: CASSPGLSSTDTQYF
DNA: TGCGCCAGCAGCCCCGGGCTCTCTAGCACAGATACGCAGTATTTT
V: TRBV5-1
D: NA
size: NA
J: TRBJ2-3

CDR3: CASSLGGGRDSNQPQHF
DNA: TGTGCCAGCAGTCTCGGGGGAGGGAGGGATAGCAATCAGCCCCAGCATTTT
V: TRBV7-2
D: NA
size: few
J: TRBJ1-5

CDR3: CASTIENTEAFF
DNA: TGTGCCAGCACAATTGAGAACACTGAAGCTTTCTTT
V: TRBV2
D: NA
size: few
J: TRBJ1-1

CDR3: CSQRGQNTGELFF
DNA: TGCAGTCAGAGGGGCCAAAACACCGGGGAGCTGTTTTTT
V: TRBV20-1
D: NA
size: medium-sized
J: TRBJ2-2

CDR3: CASSLGGKVRDEQYF
DNA: TGTGCCAGCAGCTTAGGTGGGAAAGTCCGGGACGAGCAGTACTTC
V: TRBV7-9
D: NA
size: NA
J: TRBJ2-7

CDR3: CASRPTGGFYGYTF
DNA: TGTGCCAGCAGGCCAACGGGGGGCTTCTATGGCTACACCTTC
V: TRBV28
D: NA
size: NA
J: TRBJ1-2

CDR3: CASSHRTSGRGETQYF
DNA: TGTGCCAGCAGCCATAGGACTAGCGGGAGGGGGGAGACCCAGTACTTC
V: TRBV7-2
D: TRBD2
size: NA
J: TRBJ2-5

CDR3: CSARALLAGYNEQFF
DNA: TGCAGTGCTAGAGCTTTACTAGCGGGGTACAATGAGCAGTTCTTC
V: TRBV20-1
D: TRBD2
size: NA
J: TRBJ2-1

CDR3: CSVDMGSDTQYF
DNA: TGCAGCGTTGACATGGGATCAGATACGCAGTATTTT
V: TRBV29-1
D: NA
size: NA
J: TRBJ2-3

CDR3: CASSQAGTIPDTQYF
DNA: TGTGCCAGCAGTCAAGCCGGGACTATTCCAGATACGCAGTATTTT
V: TRBV28
D: TRBD2
size: few
J: TRBJ2-3

CDR3: CASSIAGAGTDTQYF
DNA: TGTGCCAGCAGCATAGCGGGGGCGGGCACAGATACGCAGTATTTT
V: TRBV7-9
D: TRBD2
size: many
J: TRBJ2-3

CDR3: CASSFHNSPLHF
DNA: TGTGCCAGCAGTTTTCATAATTCACCCCTCCACTTT
V: TRBV12-3/TRBV12-4
D: NA
size: NA
J: TRBJ1-6

CDR3: CSGQRTETQYF
DNA: TGCAGCGGTCAGAGGACGGAGACCCAGTACTTC
V: TRBV29-1
D: NA
size: NA
J: TRBJ2-5

CDR3: CASSPGQGYQETQYF
DNA: TGCGCCAGCAGCCCGGGACAGGGGTACCAAGAGACCCAGTACTTC
V: TRBV5-1
D: TRBD1
size: many
J: TRBJ2-5

CDR3: CAGSGQPGAEQYF
DNA: TGTGCCGGCAGCGGGCAACCAGGGGCCGAGCAGTACTTC
V: TRBV7-2
D: NA
size: few
J: TRBJ2-7

CDR3: CASSFLGQGADTQYF
DNA: TGTGCCAGCAGCTTTCTTGGCCAGGGAGCAGATACGCAGTATTTT
V: TRBV11-1
D: NA
size: few
J: TRBJ2-3